This TCR beta chain was recovered during a study of cytomegalovirus exposure and HLA in healthy donors (dated by TCRdb to 2016 to 2017). Background on the whole study: According to an earlier analysis of 587 of the donors, roughly 180 million T cells yielded 117 million unique TCR beta sequences and 250 to 350 Gb of sequence data. Approximately 300 gigabases of sequencing data and around 80 million unique TCR sequences made up an early release that covered fewer than 650 HLA-typed donors. Among the roughly 370 genotyped donors, under 90% belonged to the genetic ancestry cluster associated with self-reported Caucasian donors. The study was designed to test whether signatures of past pathogen exposure could be identified by cataloging public T cell receptors. Using immunosequencing, the study profiled T cell repertoires from about 620 subjects and related those repertoires to cytomegalovirus serostatus. Along with the 666-subject first cohort, a separate validation cohort of more than 90 different subjects was used. To predict cytomegalovirus infection status, the study combined high-throughput TCR immunosequencing, statistical association of individual TCRs with disease status, and machine learning. A later analysis re-analyzed previously published TCR beta repertoires from roughly 690 donors and added high-resolution HLA genotyping to study TCR occurrence patterns. Rather than drawing on any new phenotypic data, the later analysis identified candidate immune exposures from TCR beta sequences and the way those sequences occurred across donors. An earlier analysis of approximately 500 of the donors applied high-throughput TCR beta sequencing to assess whether each TCR beta V gene segment acted as functional or pseudogenic. Donor age, sex, ethnicity and CMV serostatus were collected together with the repertoire data. Genome-wide SNP genotypes for about 65% of the 666 donors were used in a later genetic analysis, which treated that subset as a discovery cohort. All discovery cohort repertoires had been generated on a single sequencing platform. Class I and class II HLA loci were covered by the typing at four-digit resolution. The number of typed donors differed by locus: about 629-630 for A, B, C, DRB1 and DQB1; 500 to 550 for DQA1; around 610 for DPA1; and about 470 for DPB1. Roughly five DR-DQ haplotypes were handled as single units for association and clustering because linkage in the cohort was strong. Among around 400 genotyped donors of the cohort, an average of approximately 220,000 unique TCR beta nucleotide sequences was sequenced per donor, of which approximately 18% were non-productive.

Study-level results and caveats: Most TCR sequences were observed very rarely across donors, whereas some public TCRs were present in many individuals. Some IMGT-functional V segments, including TRBV6-2 and TRBV6-3, could not be told apart with the 87-base-pair reads, so those segments were excluded. A further reported finding was that TCR beta sequences accurately predicted the HLA-A and HLA-B alleles for most subjects in the first cohort. Correlated functional status among segregating V segments might reflect linkage disequilibrium, but an unknown experimental factor could not be ruled out. When HLA alleles, especially DR and DQ, strongly co-occurred, TCR associations were difficult to assign to individual alleles. It was suggested by the authors that the approach could potentially be generalized to other disease states and immunological phenotypes. A later analysis found that TCR association rates varied across HLA loci, with DRB1 alleles showing the most associated TCRs and HLA-C alleles the fewest. In a later genetic analysis, fewer N-insertions in productive TCRs were reported among donors in an Asian-associated ancestry cluster than the approximately 630-donor mean. In this cohort, only TCR beta chains were sequenced, and detectable features were limited by the absence of alpha or paired-chain data. Because counts were too low, 15 to 20 rarely observed V segments, including chromosome 9 orphons, were excluded from the earlier analysis of 500 to 700 of the donors. A later genetic analysis associated a missense DCLRE1C variant with V-gene and J-gene trimming of TCR beta chains, and an independent cohort replicated the association. The study listed 150 to 200 TCR beta chains as associated with cytomegalovirus. In a later analysis, some 18,000 TCR beta sequences were associated with specific HLA alleles at a false discovery rate of 0.05. Because HLA typing was missing for some donors at each locus, association tests included only the typed subset. In a later analysis, HLA-associated TCR beta chains were found to be more clonally expanded and to have lower generation probabilities than equally common non-associated chains. A cluster of highly shared sequence variants was judged likely to be a technical artifact of the sequencing pipeline. Several of the top co-occurrence clusters appeared to be linked to parvovirus B19, influenza, CMV and Epstein-Barr virus, according to a later analysis. An earlier analysis of 587 of the donors showed that most TCR beta V segments appeared in productive rearrangements either about 90% or about 30% of the time, which broadly matched IMGT annotations. The classifier was reported to diagnose cytomegalovirus status with high specificity and sensitivity in both the original cohort and the validation cohort. A few of the identified cytomegalovirus-associated TCR beta chains were confirmed in vitro to be specific for cytomegalovirus antigens. Immune exposure information for the cohort was limited to CMV serostatus. Sequencing depth was assumed to be roughly uniform across donors in the presence/absence analyses, though that assumption may not hold. According to a later analysis, most CMV-associated TCR beta chains appeared to be HLA-restricted, and the HLA associations seemed to be driven largely by CMV exposure.

The cohort consisted of 650 to 700 healthy bone marrow donors. Cohort members were all nominally healthy when sampled, although unrecorded immune exposures were likely present. The donor was CMV seropositive and belonged to the group of 250 to 350 seropositive cohort members. A peripheral blood sample was provided by each donor, and peripheral blood mononuclear cells were used for TCR beta sequencing. Genomic DNA was extracted from the blood cell samples with the Qiagen DNeasy Blood Extraction Kit. The CDR3, cysteine through phenylalanine, is 15 amino acids long. The read is trimmed to its CDR3 DNA, 45 bases read in frame from base 1. CDR1 and CDR2, per the germline V gene, are SNHLY and FYNNEI. Trimming costs V 6 bases and J 0 bases, and their ends lie 9 bases apart. Remarks on this clone: The clone's antigen remains unknown. Per-nucleotide qualities are absent, and no much larger clonotype sits a single base away.

The method behind the library was the immunoSEQ multiplex PCR assay. The multiplex PCR relied on a mix of 60 forward primers for TCR Vbeta segments and 13 reverse primers for TCR Jbeta segments. The CDR3 region of rearranged TCR beta genes was amplified from genomic DNA with a multiplex PCR assay. On the Illumina HiSeq System, the amplified TCR beta libraries were sequenced as 87-base-pair reads. Per the authors' processing: A later analysis tallied about 77 million unique TCR beta chains across the 640 or so repertoires, and around 12 million of those chains were shared by two or more donors. A nearest-neighbor algorithm error-corrected the raw reads and collapsed the reads into unique sequences, merging closely related sequences to remove PCR and sequencing errors. V, D and J gene segments were assigned by aligning CDR3 sequences to IMGT reference sequences. For a sequence to be retained, a match of at least six nucleotides was required to both a V gene segment and a J gene segment. Rearrangements were called productive when the CDR3 lacked stop codons and stayed in frame with V and J; all others were non-productive. CDR3 was defined according to IMGT convention as the region running from the second conserved V-encoded cysteine to the conserved J-encoded phenylalanine. Sequences without an unambiguous match to a single V gene segment were excluded from the earlier analysis of 500 to 700 of the donors. An earlier analysis of over 450 of the donors classified V segments as functional when productive rearrangements were above 56.7% and as segregating when the standard deviation between donors was above 5%. A statistical classification framework was built for diagnosing cytomegalovirus status from the catalog of TCR beta chain sequences. In a later analysis, TCR nucleotide sequences were compared against IMGT/GENE-DB human TR gene sequences so that V and J genes could be assigned. A later analysis assigned CDR3 sequences and most-parsimonious VDJ recombination scenarios with the TCRdist pipeline. In a later analysis, each TCR beta chain was defined by its CDR3 amino acid sequence together with its V-gene family, and reads without a unique V-gene family were excluded. As a way to deal with suspected cross-contamination and a sequencing artifact, a later analysis dropped nearly 600 nucleotide sequences that were highly shared and had low generation probability. A later analysis calculated a clonal expansion index for each public chain from normalized within-repertoire ranks of inferred template counts. In a later analysis, generation probabilities were computed with a VDJ recombination model fitted to out-of-frame rearrangements, and the resulting probabilities were checked against IGoR. In a later analysis, hypergeometric tests were used to score TCR-TCR, TCR-HLA and TCR-CMV co-occurrence, with a repertoire-size bias correction applied to TCR pairs. A later analysis estimated false discovery rates by permuting HLA or CMV assignments 20 times. In a later analysis, co-occurring TCRs were grouped using DBSCAN, and TCRdist sequence similarity was added for clustering within HLA-allele-positive subsets. Co-occurrence clustering excluded repertoires with fewer than 30,000 or more than 120,000 public chains, plus five with anomalous nucleotide sharing. Sourced from immuneACCESS, this table was stored by TCRdb with only in-frame sequences that have V and J called. A share of the clones is absent; for the studies checked, an unresolved V gene accounts for under half, and the remainder has no known explanation. The DNA gave D and trimming, while V, J and clone size come from that table. In all, the sample holds around 190,000 clones, and 75% to 85% of those were seen once. Around an eighth of the sample belongs to the ten largest clones.

The sequence was obtained from a woman in her 30s in good health and CMV-seropositive. This receptor chain uses TRBV2 and TRBJ2-6, and the D gene may be TRBD1, 5 bases matching. Sequenced material: PBMCs. CDR3 loop: CASSLTGSGANVLTF. The sequenced DNA: TGTGCCAGCAGCCTTACAGGCTCTGGGGCCAACGTCCTGACTTTC.